This T cell receptor beta chain comes out of a study of T cell responses to AZD1222 COVID-19 vaccine. Here immunoSEQ multiplex PCR was the method, and the copy in TCRdb shows in-frame clones only, minus some. The repertoire holds 150,000 or so clones, with approximately 93% as singletons. V was clipped by 5 bases and J by 2 bases, with 12 bases between them. CDR1 is SNHLY and CDR2 is FYNNEI in the germline V gene. CDR3 length: 14 amino acids. This rearrangement joins TRBV2 to TRBJ1-2; possible D gene TRBD1, 5 bases. This sequence was found in an adult in good health. Specimen: peripheral blood, collected on day 0 of MenACWY control vaccination. The CDR3 coding sequence is TGTGCCAGCAGTTACAGGCTAGAAAACTATGGCTACACCTTC. Translation gives CASSYRLENYGYTF.